The 7 T cell receptor beta chains presented below share a single source sample, sequenced in a study of immune heterogeneity within non-small cell lung tumors. TCR beta CDR3 regions came from multiplex PCR with 32 forward V and 13 reverse J primers. One entry per CDR3 protein, called by TCRdb with MiXCR from the multiplex PCR reads. The repertoire holds around 10,000 distinct CDR3 sequences, with roughly a quarter as singletons. For each sample, template was 600 ng of bulk tumor genomic DNA. During surgery, several far-apart biopsies were obtained from every primary tumor. Undergoing curative surgery were patients whose non-small cell lung cancer was untreated and newly diagnosed. What was sequenced was lung tumor tissue. These receptors were collected from a man aged 50 to 60 with non-small cell lung cancer.

About this clonotype: A much larger clone sits a single nucleotide away, making a read error possible. The chain is built from TRBV19 and TRBJ2-1, with D perhaps TRBD2 (6 bases). Germline V gene data show CDR1 as LNHDA and CDR2 as SQIVND (reference sequence). The CDR3 length is 15 residues. The CDR3 DNA sequence: TGTGCCAGTAGTTTGGGTCGCGGGGCTTACAATGAGAAGTTCTTC. Protein sequence: CASSLGRGAYNEKFF.

At least ten counts were recorded for this clonotype. The chain recombines TRBV2 with TRBJ2-7, with D maybe TRBD1 (5 bases). V was trimmed by 3 bases and J by 2 bases, leaving 14 bases between them. This CDR3 spans 15 amino acids. From germline, CDR1 is SNHLY and CDR2 FYNNEI. This chain's CDR3 is CASSDPVDTPYEQYF. CDR3 DNA sequence: TGTGCCAGCAGTGACCCGGTGGACACACCCTACGAGCAGTACTTC.

This clonotype was observed once. The chain couples TRBV20-1 to TRBJ2-1, with D perhaps TRBD2 (5 bases). Germline lookup yields CDR1 DFQATT and CDR2 SNEGSKA (reference sequence). V was cut by 2 bases and J by 0 bases, with 14 bases left in between. CDR3 size: 16 residues. The CDR3 loop is CSARYRGGSSYNEQFF. CDR3 bases: TGCAGTGCTAGATATCGGGGTGGTAGCTCCTACAATGAGCAGTTCTTC.

The chain joins TRBV7-2 to TRBJ1-1; D uncertain. The CDR3 has 13 amino acids. Germline-derived CDR1 and CDR2 are SGHTA and FQGNSA. The germline V and J ends were trimmed by 5 bases and 3 bases, with 10 bases remaining between them. Here the CDR3 DNA reads TGTGCCAGCAGCCCACCCCTAGACACTGAAGCTTTCTTT. This gives the protein CASSPPLDTEAFF.

This clonotype has just a few counts. This chain links TRBV7-3 with TRBJ2-1; the D gene is possibly TRBD2 (5 bases). Looked up from germline, CDR1 is SGHTA and CDR2 is FQGTGA. This CDR3 is 13 amino acids long. V lost 4 bases and J 2 bases, leaving 6 bases between the germline ends. The CDR3 bases are TGTGCCAGCAGCTCAGCGGCCTACAATGAGCAGTTCTTC. It specifies CASSSAAYNEQFF.

By sample fraction, this clonotype is medium-sized. The rearrangement uses TRBV6-6 and TRBJ1-2, with a weak D call TRBD1 (5 bases). The germline V gene has CDR1 MNHNY and CDR2 SVGAGI (reference sequence). The CDR3 extends over 15 amino acids. Deletions cut 1 base from V and 6 bases from J, with 15 bases between. CDR3 nucleotide sequence: TGTGCCAGCAGTTACTTGGGGGTAAACGTGGATGGCTACACCTTC. Encoded protein: CASSYLGVNVDGYTF.

On this clonotype: This may be a read error, as it is one base from a much larger clone. This chain connects TRBV5-5 to TRBJ1-2; maybe TRBD1 (5 bases). The CDR3 totals 12 residues. Germline-derived CDR1 and CDR2 are SGHKS and YYEKEE (reference sequence). The CDR3 coding sequence is TGTGCCAGCAGCTTTAGTGGATCTAAGGACATCTTC. Protein product: CASSFSGSKDIF. Looking up the rest from reference TRBV5-5 and TRBJ1-2 gives the full variable domain: DAGVTQSPTHLIKTRGQQVTLRCSPISGHKSVSWYQQVLGQGPQFIFQYYEKEERGRGNFPDRFSARQFPNYSSELNVNALLLGDSALYLCASSFSGSKDIFGSGTRLTVV.